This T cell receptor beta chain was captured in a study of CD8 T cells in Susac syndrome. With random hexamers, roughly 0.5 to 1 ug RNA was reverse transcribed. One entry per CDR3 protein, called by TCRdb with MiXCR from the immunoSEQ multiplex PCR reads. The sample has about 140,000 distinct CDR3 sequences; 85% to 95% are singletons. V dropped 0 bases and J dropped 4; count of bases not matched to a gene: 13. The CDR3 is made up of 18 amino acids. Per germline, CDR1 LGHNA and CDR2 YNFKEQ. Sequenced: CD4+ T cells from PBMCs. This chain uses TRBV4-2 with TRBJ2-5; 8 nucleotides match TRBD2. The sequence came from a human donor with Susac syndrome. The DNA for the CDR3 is TGTGCCAGCAGCCAAGAAGGTCAATACGGGGGGGCCGGAGAGACCCAGTACTTC. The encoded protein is CASSQEGQYGGAGETQYF.